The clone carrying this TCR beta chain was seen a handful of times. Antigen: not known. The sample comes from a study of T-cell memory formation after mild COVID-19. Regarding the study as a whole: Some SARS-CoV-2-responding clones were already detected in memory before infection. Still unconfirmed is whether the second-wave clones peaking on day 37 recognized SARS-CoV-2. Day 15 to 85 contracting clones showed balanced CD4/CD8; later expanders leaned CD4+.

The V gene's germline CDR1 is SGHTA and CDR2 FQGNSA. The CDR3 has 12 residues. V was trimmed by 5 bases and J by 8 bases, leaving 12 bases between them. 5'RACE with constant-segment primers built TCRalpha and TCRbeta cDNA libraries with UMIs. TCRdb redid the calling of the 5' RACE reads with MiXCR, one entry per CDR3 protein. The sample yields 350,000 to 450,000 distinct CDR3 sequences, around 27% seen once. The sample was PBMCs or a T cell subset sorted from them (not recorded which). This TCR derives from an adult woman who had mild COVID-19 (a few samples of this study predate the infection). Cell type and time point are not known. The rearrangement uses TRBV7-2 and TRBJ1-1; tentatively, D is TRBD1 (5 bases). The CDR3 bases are TGTGCCAGCAGCGGTTGGGGCATCGAAGCTTTCTTT. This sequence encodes CASSGWGIEAFF.